This T cell receptor beta chain originates from a study of beta chain features in type 1 diabetes. This clone was counted a few times. Its antigen is undetermined. General study points: Among patients with Type 1 diabetes, TCRB CDR3s were moderately but significantly shorter in every one of the four CD4+ subsets. Still unanswered here is whether HLA type influences TCRB rearrangement. Among patients, naive, central memory and Treg TCRB repertoires appeared more similar than among healthy donors.

Using CD45RO/CCR7/CD25/CD127/CD95/CD27, CD4+ naive, central memory, regulatory and stem cell-like memory cells were sorted. Every isolated RNA sample was fully reverse transcribed, so sequencing captured expressed TCRB transcripts. The repertoire was sequenced with immunoSEQ multiplex PCR; TCRdb's copy has only in-frame clones and lacks some. The sample holds around 650,000 clones, roughly 12% seen once. The sequencing sample was made of naive CD4+ T cells from blood. The source of this sequence is a man aged 25 to 40 with type 1 diabetes.

The CDR3 protein is CASSLEAENNEQFF. In DNA form, the CDR3 reads TGTGCCAGCAGCTTAGAGGCGGAAAACAATGAGCAGTTCTTC. V is TRBV7-9 and J is TRBJ2-1, with no clear D. CDR3 size: 14 residues. V was pared by 1 base and J by 5 bases, with 9 bases between. CDR1 is SEHNR and CDR2 is FQNEAQ in the germline V gene (reference sequence). Variable domain in full (rest from reference TRBV7-9 and TRBJ2-1): DTGVSQNPRHKITKRGQNVTFRCDPISEHNRLYWYRQTLGQGPEFLTYFQNEAQLEKSRLLSDRFSAERPKGSFSTLEIQRTEQGDSAMYLCASSLEAENNEQFFGPGTRLTVL.